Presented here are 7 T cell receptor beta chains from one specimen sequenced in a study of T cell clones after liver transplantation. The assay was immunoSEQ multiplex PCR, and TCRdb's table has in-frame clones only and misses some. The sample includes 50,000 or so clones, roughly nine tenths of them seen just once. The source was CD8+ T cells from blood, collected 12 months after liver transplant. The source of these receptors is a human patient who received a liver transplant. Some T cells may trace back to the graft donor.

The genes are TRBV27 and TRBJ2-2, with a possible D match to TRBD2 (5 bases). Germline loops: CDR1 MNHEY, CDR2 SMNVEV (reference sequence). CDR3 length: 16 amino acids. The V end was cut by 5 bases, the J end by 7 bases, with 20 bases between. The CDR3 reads CASSPLPRPRGGELFF. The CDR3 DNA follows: TGTGCCAGCAGTCCCCTTCCCCGACCCCGGGGCGGGGAGCTGTTTTTT.

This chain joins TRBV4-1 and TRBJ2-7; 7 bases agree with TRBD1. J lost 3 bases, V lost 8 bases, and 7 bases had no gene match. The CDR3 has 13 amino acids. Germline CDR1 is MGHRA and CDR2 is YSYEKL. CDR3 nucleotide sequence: TGCGCCAGCCGTAGGGGGCCCGACTACGAGCAGTACTTC. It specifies CASRRGPDYEQYF.

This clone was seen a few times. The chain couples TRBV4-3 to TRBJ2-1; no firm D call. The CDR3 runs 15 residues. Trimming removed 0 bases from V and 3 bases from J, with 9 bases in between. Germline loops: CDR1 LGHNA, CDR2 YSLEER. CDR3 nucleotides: TGCGCCAGCAGCCAAGATCTCACAATCTACAATGAGCAGTTCTTC. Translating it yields CASSQDLTIYNEQFF.

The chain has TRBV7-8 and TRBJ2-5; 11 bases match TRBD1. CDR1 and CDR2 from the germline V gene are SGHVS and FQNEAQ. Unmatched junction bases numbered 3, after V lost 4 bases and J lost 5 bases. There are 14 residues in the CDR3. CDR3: CASSWTGGGETQYF. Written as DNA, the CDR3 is TGTGCCAGCAGCTGGACAGGGGGCGGGGAGACCCAGTACTTC.

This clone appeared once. In DNA form, the CDR3 reads TGTGCCATCAGTGAGTCGGCCCATGGTGGGTACGAGCAGTACTTC. Amino acids: CAISESAHGGYEQYF. This chain links TRBV10-3 with TRBJ2-7; no clear D gene. This CDR3 region has 15 residues. Trimming removed 0 bases at V and 4 bases at J, with 13 bases between. Germline CDR1 ENHRY, CDR2 SYGVKD.

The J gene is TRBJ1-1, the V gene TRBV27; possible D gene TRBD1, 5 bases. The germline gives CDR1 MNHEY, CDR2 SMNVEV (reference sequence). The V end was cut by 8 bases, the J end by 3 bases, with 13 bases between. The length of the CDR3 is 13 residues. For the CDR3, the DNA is TGTGCCAGCGTACGGGACGGATACACTGAAGCTTTCTTT. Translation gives CASVRDGYTEAFF.

DNA of the CDR3: TGTGCCAGCAGGGGGGGGACAGGACTTTTCTATGGCTACACCTTC. Encoded protein: CASRGGTGLFYGYTF. The chain joins TRBV2 to TRBJ1-2; 8 positions agree with TRBD1. CDR1 and CDR2 (germline): SNHLY, FYNNEI. Trimming at V came to 6 bases and at J to 4 bases, leaving 10 bases not matched to a gene. The CDR3 is made up of 15 amino acids.